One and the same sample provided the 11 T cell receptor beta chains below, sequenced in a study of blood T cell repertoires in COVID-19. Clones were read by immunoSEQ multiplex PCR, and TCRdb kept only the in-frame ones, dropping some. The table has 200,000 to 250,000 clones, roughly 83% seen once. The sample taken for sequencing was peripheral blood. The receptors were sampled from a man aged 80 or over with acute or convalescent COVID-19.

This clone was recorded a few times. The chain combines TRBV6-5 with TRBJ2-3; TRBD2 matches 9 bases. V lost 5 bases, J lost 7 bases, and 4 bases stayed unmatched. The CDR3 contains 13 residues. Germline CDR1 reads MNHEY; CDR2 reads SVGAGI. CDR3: CASSPSGENTQYF. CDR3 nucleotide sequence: TGTGCCAGCAGTCCTAGCGGGGAGAATACGCAGTATTTT.

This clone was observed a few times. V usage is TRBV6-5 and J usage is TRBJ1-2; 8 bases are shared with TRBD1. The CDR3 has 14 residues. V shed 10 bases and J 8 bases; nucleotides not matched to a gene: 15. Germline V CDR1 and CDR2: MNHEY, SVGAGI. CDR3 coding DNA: TGTGCCACGGGGGACCTGGACAGGGAGGAAGGCTACACCTTC. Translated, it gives CATGDLDREEGYTF.

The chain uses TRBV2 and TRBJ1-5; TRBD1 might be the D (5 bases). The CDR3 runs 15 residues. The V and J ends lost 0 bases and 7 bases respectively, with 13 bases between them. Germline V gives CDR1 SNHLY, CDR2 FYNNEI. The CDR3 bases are TGTGCCAGCAGTGAAGCCTCCGTAAGGACACAGCCCCAGCATTTT. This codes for CASSEASVRTQPQHF.

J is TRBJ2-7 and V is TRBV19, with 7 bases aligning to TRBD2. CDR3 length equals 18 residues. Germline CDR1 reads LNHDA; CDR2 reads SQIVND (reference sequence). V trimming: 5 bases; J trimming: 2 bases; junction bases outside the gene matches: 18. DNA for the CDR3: TGTGCCAGTAGTGTCTCCGGGACTATAGTCCACTTTACCTACGAGCAGTACTTC. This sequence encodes CASSVSGTIVHFTYEQYF.

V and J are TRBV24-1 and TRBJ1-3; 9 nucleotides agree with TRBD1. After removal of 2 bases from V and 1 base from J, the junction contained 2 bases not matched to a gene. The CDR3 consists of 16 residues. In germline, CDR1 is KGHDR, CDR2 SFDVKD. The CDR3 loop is CATSDSTGGSGNTIYF. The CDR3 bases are TGTGCCACCAGTGATTCGACAGGGGGGTCTGGAAACACCATATATTTT.

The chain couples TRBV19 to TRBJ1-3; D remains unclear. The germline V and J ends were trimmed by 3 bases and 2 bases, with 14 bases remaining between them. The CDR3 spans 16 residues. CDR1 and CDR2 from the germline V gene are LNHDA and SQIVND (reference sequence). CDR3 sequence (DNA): TGTGCCAGTAGTATTACCGGGGTGACTGCTGGAAACACCATATATTTT. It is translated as CASSITGVTAGNTIYF.

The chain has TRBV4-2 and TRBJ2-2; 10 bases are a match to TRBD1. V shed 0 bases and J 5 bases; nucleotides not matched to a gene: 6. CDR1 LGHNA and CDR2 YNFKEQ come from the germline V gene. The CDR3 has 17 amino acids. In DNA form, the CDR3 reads TGTGCCAGCAGCCAAGACTCGGGACAGGGGTTGACCGGGGAGCTGTTTTTT. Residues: CASSQDSGQGLTGELFF.

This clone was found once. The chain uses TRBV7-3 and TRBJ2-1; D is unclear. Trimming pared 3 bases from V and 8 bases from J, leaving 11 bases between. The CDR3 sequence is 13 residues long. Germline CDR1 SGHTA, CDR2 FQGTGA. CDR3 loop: CASSFNPTHEQFF. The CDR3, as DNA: TGTGCCAGCAGCTTTAACCCAACACATGAGCAGTTCTTC.

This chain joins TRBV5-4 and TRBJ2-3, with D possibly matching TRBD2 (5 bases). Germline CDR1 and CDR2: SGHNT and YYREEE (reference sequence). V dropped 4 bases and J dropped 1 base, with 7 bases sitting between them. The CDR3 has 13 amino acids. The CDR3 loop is CASSREGTDTQYF. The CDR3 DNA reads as TGTGCCAGCAGCCGGGAAGGCACAGATACGCAGTATTTT.

CDR3 DNA sequence: TGTGCCAGCAGCCAAGGGGACAGGGTGAACACTGAAGCTTTCTTT. Residues: CASSQGDRVNTEAFF. The rearrangement links TRBV3-1 (or the pseudogene TRBV3-2) to TRBJ1-1, with 9 bases matching TRBD1. This CDR3 has 15 residues. Per the germline V gene, CDR1 is LGHDT and CDR2 is YNNKEL (reference sequence). Trimming at V came to 1 base and at J to 0 bases, leaving 0 bases not matched to a gene.

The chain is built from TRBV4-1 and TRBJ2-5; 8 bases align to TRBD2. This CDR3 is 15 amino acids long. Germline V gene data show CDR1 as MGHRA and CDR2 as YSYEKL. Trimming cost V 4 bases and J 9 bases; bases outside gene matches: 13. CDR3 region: CASSRGLAGSGSQYF. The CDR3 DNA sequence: TGCGCCAGCAGCCGAGGGTTAGCGGGATCTGGGTCCCAGTACTTC.